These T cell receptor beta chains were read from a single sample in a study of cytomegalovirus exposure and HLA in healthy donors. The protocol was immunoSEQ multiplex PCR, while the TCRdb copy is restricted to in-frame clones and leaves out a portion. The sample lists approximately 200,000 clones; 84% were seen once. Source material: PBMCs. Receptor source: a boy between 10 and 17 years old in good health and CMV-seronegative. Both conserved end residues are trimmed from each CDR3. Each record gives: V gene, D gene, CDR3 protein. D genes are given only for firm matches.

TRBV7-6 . ASSLQVNTEAF
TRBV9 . ASSVEPGATEAF
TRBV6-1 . ASSEDRSYGYT
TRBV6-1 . ASSPDRQPQH
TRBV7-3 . ASSHSGGNTEAF
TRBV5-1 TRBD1 ASSLLQGVEGYT
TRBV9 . AGSVGLGLTGYGYT
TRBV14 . ASSLLGRGGVNTEAF
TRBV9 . ASSVEGGHPYNSPLH
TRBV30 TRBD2 AWSVRSSGGPKDEQF
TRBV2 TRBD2 ASREGTSSDTQY
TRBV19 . ASSTATNEKLF
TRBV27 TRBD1 ASRSTGNQPQH
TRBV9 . ASSNSPRGHEQY
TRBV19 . ASSTKQGPDQPQH
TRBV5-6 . ASKPGMNYGYT
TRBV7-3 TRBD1 ASGTGVPGELF
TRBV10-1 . ASSELVVCEKLF
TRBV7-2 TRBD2 ASSRIAGGQRETQY
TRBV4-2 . ASGGSGWDIQY
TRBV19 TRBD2 ASSPQLAGGTYEQY
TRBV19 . ASSPSGFNTEAF
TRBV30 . AWSVPMEARNEQF
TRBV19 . ASSIIQGGGNQPQH
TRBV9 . ASSGLASTDTQY
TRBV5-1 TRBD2 ASSLRTSGRAGDTQY
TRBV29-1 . SVSDINEETQY
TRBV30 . AWMGRSTDTQY
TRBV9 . ASSVWPRVDTIY
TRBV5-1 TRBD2 ASSLRGGRDTQY
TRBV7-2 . ASSPEMGGLNQPQH
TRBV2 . ASSEGGSGATTNEKLF
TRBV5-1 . ASSGMGPVGEKLF
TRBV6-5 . ASSPVRNTEAF
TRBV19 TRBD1 ASSPATGGRTEAF
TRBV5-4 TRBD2 ASSLEREGTQY
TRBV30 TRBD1 AWGQGIGNQPQH
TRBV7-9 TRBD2 ASSPRTREVF
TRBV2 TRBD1 ASRYRQGSTEAF
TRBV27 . ASSWARNQPQH
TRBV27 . ASSLRGHISYEQY
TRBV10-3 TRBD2 AISDSGLAGDEQY
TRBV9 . ASSVVRTGELF
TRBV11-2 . ASSARVGAETQY
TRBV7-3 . ASSLRPGSDEQY
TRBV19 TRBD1 ASSRGQGYQPQH
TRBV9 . ASSVATGVMGTEAF
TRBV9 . ASSLGPNEQF
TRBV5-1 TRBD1 ASSWGQDTGELF